These 19 T cell receptor beta chains were all obtained from the same sample, sequenced in a study of blood T cell repertoires in COVID-19. Assay: immunoSEQ multiplex PCR; the TCRdb copy retains only in-frame clones and omits some. The data contain about 49,000 clones, around 83% of them singletons. The sequenced material came from peripheral blood. The receptor set was obtained from a man aged 50 or older with acute or convalescent COVID-19.

The rearrangement joins TRBV11-2 to TRBJ2-7; 7 nucleotides align to TRBD1. Germline assignment: CDR1 SGHAT and CDR2 FQNNGV. The CDR3 extends over 12 amino acids. V lost 4 bases and J lost 4; bases outside the gene matches: 1. The CDR3 DNA reads TGTGCCAGCAGCTCCAGGGGGTACGAGCAGTACTTC. Protein sequence: CASSSRGYEQYF.

This clone was seen only once. This rearrangement joins TRBV15 to TRBJ1-5, with D maybe TRBD1 (6 bases). CDR3 length: 17 amino acids. CDR1 LNHNV and CDR2 YYDKDF come from the germline V gene (reference sequence). The V end lost 0 bases, the J end lost 0 bases, and 12 bases lay between the germline ends. The CDR3 protein is CATSREQTGYSNQPQHF. The CDR3 DNA follows: TGTGCCACCAGCAGAGAGCAGACAGGATATAGCAATCAGCCCCAGCATTTT.

A few counts support this clone. The chain combines TRBV9 with TRBJ1-6; D is undetermined. V was pared by 0 bases and J by 8 bases, with 9 bases between. Germline CDR1 SGDLS, CDR2 YYNGEE. The CDR3 is 14 residues long. The CDR3 region is CASSVESLYSPLHF. CDR3 in DNA: TGTGCCAGCAGCGTAGAGAGCCTCTATTCACCCCTCCACTTT.

The rearrangement uses TRBV12-2 and TRBJ2-7; the table names TRBD1, a call not compared with the DNA. TRBV12-2 has pseudogene status. The CDR3 spans 14 residues. The CDR3 coding sequence is TGTGCAAGTCGCTTCCTCCTTAGGTCAGGGGAGCAGTACTTC. Translation: CASRFLLRSGEQYF.

V gene TRBV7-2 combines with J gene TRBJ2-7; no firm D call. From germline, CDR1 is SGHTA and CDR2 FQGNSA. V was pared by 5 bases and J by 6 bases, with 8 bases between. The CDR3 sequence is 11 residues long. The CDR3 region has the DNA TGTGCCAGCAGCCAATCGGGCGAGCAGTACTTC. The encoded protein is CASSQSGEQYF. Full variable domain (missing parts from reference TRBV7-2 and TRBJ2-7): GAGVSQSPSNKVTEKGKDVELRCDPISGHTALYWYRQSLGQGLEFLIYFQGNSAPDKSGLPSDRFSAERTGGSVSTLTIQRTQQEDSAVYLCASSQSGEQYFGPGTRLTVT.

The chain carries TRBV18 and TRBJ2-3; D perhaps matches TRBD2 (5 bases). The V end lost 2 bases, the J end lost 6 bases, and 12 bases lay between the germline ends. This CDR3 is built from 14 residues. The germline CDR1 and CDR2 sequences are KGHSH and LQKENI. CDR3 in amino acids: CASSPDASRDTQYF. In DNA form, the CDR3 reads TGTGCCAGCTCACCAGACGCTAGCAGGGATACGCAGTATTTT.

The rearrangement links TRBV4-2 to TRBJ2-1; D may be TRBD2 (5 bases). Trimming cost V 2 bases and J 0 bases, with 17 bases left between them. The germline V gene has CDR1 LGHNA and CDR2 YNFKEQ. This CDR3 is 18 amino acids long. DNA of the CDR3: TGTGCCAGCAGCCAACTTCCTAGCTGGGAAAACTCCTACAATGAGCAGTTCTTC. It yields the protein CASSQLPSWENSYNEQFF.

CDR3 sequence: CAWSTGGGRSGHYGYTF. The CDR3 bases are TGTGCCTGGAGTACGGGCGGGGGGCGTTCCGGGCACTATGGCTACACCTTC. V usage is TRBV30 and J usage is TRBJ1-2, with D tentatively TRBD1 (6 bases). The CDR3 has 17 residues. Germline assignment: CDR1 GTSNPN and CDR2 SVGIG (reference sequence). The V gene lost 2 bases and the J gene lost 3 bases, with 22 bases spanning the gap.

The V call is TRBV27, the J call TRBJ2-7; TRBD2 might be the D (6 bases). The CDR3 contains 14 residues. Trimming removed 6 bases from V and 2 bases from J, with 14 bases in between. Germline loops: CDR1 MNHEY, CDR2 SMNVEV (reference sequence). CDR3 loop: CASRSGDETYEQYF. CDR3 coding DNA: TGTGCCAGCAGATCGGGGGACGAAACCTACGAGCAGTACTTC.

This chain's CDR3 is CASSLPGLAGKNSYNEQFF. CDR3 nucleotide sequence: TGTGCCAGCAGCCTTCCGGGACTAGCGGGGAAAAACTCCTACAATGAGCAGTTCTTC. This chain joins TRBV11-3 and TRBJ2-1, with TRBD2 matching over 13 bases. Germline assignment: CDR1 SGHNT and CDR2 YENEEA. With V trimmed by 5 bases and J by 0 bases, 10 bases remained unmatched. This CDR3 has 19 residues.

This chain uses TRBV5-1 with TRBJ1-2, with unresolved D. The CDR3 has 12 residues. V was clipped by 6 bases and J by 6 bases, with 12 bases between them. Germline loops: CDR1 SGHRS, CDR2 YFSETQ. CDR3 protein: CASTGPGDGYTF. The CDR3 bases are TGCGCCAGCACAGGCCCTGGCGATGGCTACACCTTC.

This chain connects TRBV19 to TRBJ1-5; 7 nucleotides line up with TRBD1. V lost 9 bases and J lost 4; bases outside the gene matches: 12. The germline gives CDR1 LNHDA, CDR2 SQIVND (reference sequence). CDR3 length equals 15 residues. The CDR3 here is CASRTGRSINQPQHF. The CDR3, as DNA: TGTGCCAGCCGGACAGGCAGGAGTATAAATCAGCCCCAGCATTTT.

The CDR3 bases are TGCGCCAGCAGCCAAGGACAGCCCGGGAGGTCCCAGTACTTC. It translates to CASSQGQPGRSQYF. The gene calls are TRBV4-3 and TRBJ2-5, with 7 bases lining up with TRBD2. After removal of 1 base from V and 9 bases from J, the junction contained 8 bases not matched to a gene. The CDR3 totals 14 residues. CDR1 LGHNA and CDR2 YSLEER come from the germline V gene.

The chain carries TRBV11-2 and TRBJ2-5; 11 positions match TRBD2. The V segment lost 3 bases and the J segment 4 bases; nucleotides outside the gene matches: 13. Germline V gene data show CDR1 as SGHAT and CDR2 as FQNNGV. The CDR3 is 18 amino acids. This CDR3 is CASSFNPTLAGGGETQYF. CDR3 nucleotide sequence: TGTGCCAGCAGCTTTAACCCGACTCTAGCGGGGGGCGGAGAGACCCAGTACTTC.

The J gene is TRBJ2-2, the V gene TRBV27; D is unclear. V was pared by 2 bases and J by 4 bases, with 8 bases between. The CDR3 loop spans 14 amino acids. The V gene's germline CDR1 is MNHEY and CDR2 SMNVEV (reference sequence). CDR3 amino acids: CASSLGPLTGELFF. The CDR3 coding sequence is TGTGCCAGCAGTTTAGGCCCTCTCACCGGGGAGCTGTTTTTT.

V gene TRBV19 combines with J gene TRBJ2-5, with 7 bases lining up with TRBD2. CDR1 is LNHDA, CDR2 SQIVND, per germline (reference sequence). V shed 9 bases and J 1 base; nucleotides not matched to a gene: 8. CDR3 length: 14 amino acids. CDR3 nucleotides: TGTGCCAGCACCGTTCCGGGGGGCCAAGAGACCCAGTACTTC. This translates into CASTVPGGQETQYF.

This chain joins TRBV10-1 and TRBJ2-3; D is uncertain. The CDR3 is made up of 15 amino acids. The V and J ends lost 1 base and 1 base respectively, with 9 bases between them. Germline V lookup: CDR1 WNHNN, CDR2 SYGVQD (reference sequence). Written as DNA, the CDR3 is TGCGCCAGCAGTGAGTTTTCTGGCCGCACAGATACGCAGTATTTT. Translated: CASSEFSGRTDTQYF.

This clone has only a few counts. The chain recombines TRBV10-3 with TRBJ2-1; D is perhaps TRBD1 (5 bases). This CDR3 spans 12 amino acids. The germline V gene has CDR1 ENHRY and CDR2 SYGVKD. Trimming took off 3 bases at V and 8 bases at J, with 8 bases between the two ends. The CDR3 coding sequence is TGTGCCATCAGTGACCGCAGGGATGAGCAGTTCTTC. Protein product: CAISDRRDEQFF.

The V gene is TRBV9, the J gene TRBJ2-3; 8 positions match TRBD2. The CDR3 runs to 15 residues. Trimming at V came to 4 bases and at J to 4 bases, leaving 8 bases not matched to a gene. Germline-derived CDR1 and CDR2 are SGDLS and YYNGEE. As DNA, the CDR3 is TGTGCCAGCAGCCTTATTAGCGGGGCCCCAGATACGCAGTATTTT. Translated: CASSLISGAPDTQYF.